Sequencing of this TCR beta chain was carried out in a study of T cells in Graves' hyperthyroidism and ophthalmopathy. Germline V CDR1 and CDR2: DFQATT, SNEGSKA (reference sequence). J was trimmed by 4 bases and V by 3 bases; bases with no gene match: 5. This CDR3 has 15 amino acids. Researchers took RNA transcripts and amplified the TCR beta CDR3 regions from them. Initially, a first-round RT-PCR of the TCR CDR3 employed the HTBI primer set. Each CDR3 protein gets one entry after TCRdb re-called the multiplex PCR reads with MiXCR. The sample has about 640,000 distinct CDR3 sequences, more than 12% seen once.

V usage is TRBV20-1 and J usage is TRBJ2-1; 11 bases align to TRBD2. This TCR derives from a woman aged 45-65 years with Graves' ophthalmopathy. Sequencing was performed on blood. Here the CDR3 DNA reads TGCAGTGCTAGCAGGGGACTAGCGGCTTACAATGAGCAGTTCTTC. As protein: CSASRGLAAYNEQFF.